A single sample is the source of the 27 T cell receptor beta chains below, sequenced in a study of CXCR3-negative and CXCR3-positive naive CD8 T cells. Study-wide points: Naive cells positive for CXCR3 carried more hydrophobic TRB CDR3s than CXCR3-negative ones.

No antigen has been identified for these receptors. Each TRB cDNA library was prepared by 5' RACE (with UMI labels). TCRdb re-analyzed the 5' RACE reads; it lists each CDR3 protein once, without DNA. Its table records roughly 110,000 distinct CDR3 sequences. The sequenced sample was naive CXCR3+ CD8+ T cells from blood. Subset specified: CD45RO-CCR7+CD27+CD95- naive CD8+ T cells expressing CXCR3 (TNR3+). The receptors were sampled from a human donor in good health. Some clones in this sample may be carry-over from other donors' samples.

The chain links TRBV5-1 to TRBJ2-7; TCRdb indicates TRBD1, and absent DNA this call remains unverified. This CDR3 region has 14 residues. Germline-derived CDR1 and CDR2 are SGHRS and YFSETQ. CDR3 loop: CASSLGSGDYEQYF.

This chain uses TRBV6-2 or TRBV6-3 with TRBJ1-1. Germline-derived CDR1 and CDR2 are MNHEY and SVGEGT. The CDR3 length is 11 residues. The CDR3 protein is CASSSETEAFF.

The CDR3 region is CASSSPPGGEQYF. The gene calls are TRBV28 and TRBJ2-7; TCRdb gives TRBD1 as the D gene, but with no DNA this cannot be confirmed. This CDR3 contains 13 residues. CDR1 MDHEN and CDR2 SYDVKM come from the germline V gene.

This chain joins TRBV3-1 and TRBJ2-7. The length of the CDR3 is 14 residues. The germline CDR1 and CDR2 sequences are LGHDT and YNNKEL (reference sequence). CDR3 sequence: CASRQSDRSYEQYF.

The V gene is TRBV7-9, the J gene TRBJ1-2; the TRBD1 assignment by TCRdb is unverifiable without DNA. The CDR3 has 14 amino acids. Looked up from germline, CDR1 is SEHNR and CDR2 is FQNEAQ (reference sequence). The CDR3 reads CASSLADRNYGYTF.

The chain combines TRBV10-3 with TRBJ2-7; TCRdb's assignment of TRBD2 cannot be checked, as there is no DNA. CDR1 is ENHRY, CDR2 SYGVKD, per germline. This CDR3 spans 14 amino acids. The CDR3 loop is CAISGWEGWNEQYF.

The chain is built from TRBV6-2 or TRBV6-3 and TRBJ2-2. Germline V gene lookup returns CDR1 MNHEY and CDR2 SVGEGT. The CDR3 has 16 amino acids. CDR3 region: CASIIFLPNGYGELFF.

CDR3: CASSLLRLRGTEAFF. V is TRBV12-3 or TRBV12-4 and J is TRBJ1-1; absent DNA, TCRdb's TRBD1 call cannot be checked. There are 15 residues in the CDR3.

This chain links TRBV4-3 with TRBJ2-5; the D call of TRBD2 rests on TCRdb alone, since no DNA is present to check it. CDR1 LGHNA and CDR2 YSLEER come from the germline V gene. The CDR3 has 16 amino acids. The CDR3: CASSQDRAGSQETQYF.

The chain is built from TRBV9 and TRBJ2-1; as DNA is missing, the TRBD2 call by TCRdb cannot be tested. CDR3 length equals 13 residues. Germline V gene data show CDR1 as SGDLS and CDR2 as YYNGEE. The chain's CDR3 is CASSVVDSGVQFF.

The chain couples TRBV12-3 or TRBV12-4 to TRBJ1-1; TCRdb's D call of TRBD1 is untestable without DNA. This CDR3 comprises 14 residues. The CDR3 sequence is CASSSDLGGAEAFF.

This rearrangement joins TRBV29-1 to TRBJ1-1; TCRdb outputs TRBD1, but without DNA this stays unchecked. Germline V gene lookup returns CDR1 SQVTM and CDR2 ANQGSEA. This CDR3 has 16 amino acids. CDR3 protein: CSVEDGSTGWATEAFF. The whole variable domain, filled in from reference TRBV29-1 and TRBJ1-1, reads SAVISQKPSRDICQRGTSLTIQCQVDSQVTMMFWYRQQPGQSLTLIATANQGSEATYESGFVIDKFPISRPNLTFSTLTVSNMSPEDSSIYLCSVEDGSTGWATEAFFGQGTRLTVV.

The rearrangement uses TRBV29-1 and TRBJ1-1. The germline V gene has CDR1 SQVTM and CDR2 ANQGSEA. The CDR3 is made up of 12 amino acids. CDR3 sequence reads: CSAGKEVTEAFF.

V and J are TRBV7-3 and TRBJ2-1; as DNA is missing, the TRBD2 call by TCRdb cannot be tested. CDR1 is SGHTA and CDR2 is FQGTGA in the germline V gene. This CDR3 is built from 13 residues. The CDR3 reads CASSLLTSGEQFF.

V gene TRBV6-5 combines with J gene TRBJ1-1; without DNA, the TCRdb call of TRBD1 cannot be checked. In germline, CDR1 is MNHEY, CDR2 SVGAGI. The CDR3 sequence is 13 residues long. The CDR3 sequence is CASSPGQGTEAFF.

The chain employs TRBV7-9 and TRBJ2-7; the D call of TRBD1 rests on TCRdb alone, since no DNA is present to check it. The V gene's germline CDR1 is SEHNR and CDR2 FQNEAQ (reference sequence). This CDR3 is built from 15 residues. The CDR3: CASSLAGGRLDEQYF. The full variable domain, completed using reference TRBV7-9 and TRBJ2-7, is DTGVSQNPRHKITKRGQNVTFRCDPISEHNRLYWYRQTLGQGPEFLTYFQNEAQLEKSRLLSDRFSAERPKGSFSTLEIQRTEQGDSAMYLCASSLAGGRLDEQYFGPGTRLTVT.

The chain couples TRBV7-8 to TRBJ2-7. The CDR3 length is 13 residues. Per the germline V gene, CDR1 is SGHVS and CDR2 is FQNEAQ. The CDR3 sequence is CASSLIPANEQYF.

The chain combines TRBV5-5 with TRBJ2-7. Germline CDR1 is SGHKS and CDR2 is YYEKEE (reference sequence). CDR3 size: 13 residues. The chain's CDR3 is CASSSPNFYEQYF.

The chain combines TRBV10-1 with TRBJ2-7. CDR1 is WNHNN and CDR2 is SYGVQD in the germline V gene (reference sequence). The CDR3 spans 13 residues. CDR3 residues: CASSEIVPYEQYF.

V gene TRBV6-2 or TRBV6-3 combines with J gene TRBJ2-1; with no DNA, the TCRdb D assignment of TRBD1 cannot be verified. Germline V lookup: CDR1 MNHEY, CDR2 SVGEGT. The CDR3 is 16 residues long. The CDR3 loop is CASSYSGVRAVPEQFF.

V gene TRBV7-3 combines with J gene TRBJ2-1; the D gene TCRdb calls, TRBD1, cannot be checked with no DNA. The germline CDR1 and CDR2 sequences are SGHTA and FQGTGA. The CDR3 is 16 residues long. The CDR3 loop is CASSPDRGSSYNEQFF.

The J gene is TRBJ2-1, the V gene TRBV4-1; TCRdb's D call of TRBD2 is untestable without DNA. Germline V CDR1 and CDR2: MGHRA, YSYEKL. CDR3 length equals 16 residues. Here the CDR3 reads CASSQQAGGTYNEQFF.

The chain employs TRBV11-2 and TRBJ2-5; absent DNA, TCRdb's TRBD1 call cannot be checked. The length of the CDR3 is 17 residues. The germline V gene has CDR1 SGHAT and CDR2 FQNNGV. CDR3 protein: CASSLEEGAFTWETQYF.

The chain carries TRBV5-1 and TRBJ2-1; TCRdb returns TRBD2, unconfirmable since there is no DNA. The CDR3 extends over 17 amino acids. CDR1 and CDR2 (germline): SGHRS, YFSETQ. Here the CDR3 reads CASSFSSGREVYNEQFF.

V gene TRBV10-3 combines with J gene TRBJ2-5. Germline V CDR1 and CDR2: ENHRY, SYGVKD. CDR3 length equals 14 residues. The CDR3: CAISESNGEETQYF.

This chain uses TRBV5-6 with TRBJ1-1. The CDR3 loop spans 12 amino acids. Per germline, CDR1 SGHDT and CDR2 YYEEEE. CDR3 in amino acids: CASSSGQAEAFF.

The J gene is TRBJ2-1, the V gene TRBV11-2; TCRdb names TRBD1, which stays unverified in the absence of DNA. There are 16 residues in the CDR3. The germline CDR1 and CDR2 sequences are SGHAT and FQNNGV. CDR3 sequence reads: CATKGAEALNYNEQFF.